This TCR beta chain came from a study of blood T cell repertoires in COVID-19. The germline V and J ends were trimmed by 4 bases and 2 bases, with 5 bases remaining between them. The CDR3 is 12 amino acids. Per germline, CDR1 SGHTA and CDR2 FQGNSA. Profiling relied on immunoSEQ multiplex PCR, and the TCRdb table lists in-frame clones only, not all of them. Of around 310,000 clones listed, around 91% were seen once; the top ten hold 9.5%. Sequencing input: PBMCs or T cells enriched from blood (not recorded which). V is TRBV7-2 and J is TRBJ2-5, with D unclear. The sequence derives from a woman in her 40s who had recovered from COVID-19. CDR3 residues: CASSSYQETQYF. The CDR3 DNA reads as TGTGCCAGCAGCTCTTATCAAGAGACCCAGTACTTC. Supplemented by reference TRBV7-2 and TRBJ2-5, the full variable domain reads GAGVSQSPSNKVTEKGKDVELRCDPISGHTALYWYRQSLGQGLEFLIYFQGNSAPDKSGLPSDRFSAERTGGSVSTLTIQRTQQEDSAVYLCASSSYQETQYFGPGTRLLVL.